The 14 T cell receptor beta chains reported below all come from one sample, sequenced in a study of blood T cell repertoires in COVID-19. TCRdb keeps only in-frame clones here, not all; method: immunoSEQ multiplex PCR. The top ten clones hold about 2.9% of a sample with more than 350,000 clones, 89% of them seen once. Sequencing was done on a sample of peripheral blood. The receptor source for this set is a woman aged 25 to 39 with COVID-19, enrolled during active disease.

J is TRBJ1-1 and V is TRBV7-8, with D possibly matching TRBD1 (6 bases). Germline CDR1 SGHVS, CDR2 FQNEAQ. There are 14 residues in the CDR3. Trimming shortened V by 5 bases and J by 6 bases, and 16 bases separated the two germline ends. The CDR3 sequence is CASSTNPDSSEAFF. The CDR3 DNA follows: TGTGCCAGCAGCACCAACCCGGACAGTTCTGAAGCTTTCTTT.

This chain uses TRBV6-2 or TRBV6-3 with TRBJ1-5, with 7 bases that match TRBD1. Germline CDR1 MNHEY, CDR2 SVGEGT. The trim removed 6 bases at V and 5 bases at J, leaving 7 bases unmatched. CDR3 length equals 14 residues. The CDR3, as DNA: TGTGCCAGCAGCCAAGACAGGGATGATCAGCCCCAGCATTTT. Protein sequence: CASSQDRDDQPQHF.

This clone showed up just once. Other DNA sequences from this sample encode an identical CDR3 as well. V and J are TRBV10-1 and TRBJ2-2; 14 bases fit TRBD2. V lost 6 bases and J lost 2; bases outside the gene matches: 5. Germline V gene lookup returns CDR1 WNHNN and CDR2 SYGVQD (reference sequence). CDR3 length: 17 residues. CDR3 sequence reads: CASRPGTSGGNTGELFF. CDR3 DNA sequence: TGCGCCAGCAGGCCCGGGACTAGCGGGGGAAACACCGGGGAGCTGTTTTTT.

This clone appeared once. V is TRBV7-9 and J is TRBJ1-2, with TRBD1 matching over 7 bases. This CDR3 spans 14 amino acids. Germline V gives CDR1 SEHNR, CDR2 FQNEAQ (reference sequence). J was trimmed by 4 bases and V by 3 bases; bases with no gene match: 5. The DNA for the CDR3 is TGTGCCAGCAGCTTGGGACAGTGGACCTATGGCTACACCTTC. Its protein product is CASSLGQWTYGYTF.

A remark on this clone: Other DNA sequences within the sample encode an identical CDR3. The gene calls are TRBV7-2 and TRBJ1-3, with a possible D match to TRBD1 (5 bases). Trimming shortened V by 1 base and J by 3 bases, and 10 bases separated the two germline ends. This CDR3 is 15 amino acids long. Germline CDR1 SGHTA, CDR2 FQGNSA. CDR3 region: CASSLGRGVGNTIYF. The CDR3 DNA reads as TGTGCCAGCAGCTTAGGGCGGGGCGTTGGAAACACCATATATTTT.

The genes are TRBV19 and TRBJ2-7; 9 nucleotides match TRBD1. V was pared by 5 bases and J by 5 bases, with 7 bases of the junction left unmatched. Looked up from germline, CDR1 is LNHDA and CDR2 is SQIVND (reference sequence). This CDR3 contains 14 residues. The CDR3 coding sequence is TGTGCCAGTAGTTCACAGGGGGCGTTTAACGAGCAGTACTTC. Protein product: CASSSQGAFNEQYF.

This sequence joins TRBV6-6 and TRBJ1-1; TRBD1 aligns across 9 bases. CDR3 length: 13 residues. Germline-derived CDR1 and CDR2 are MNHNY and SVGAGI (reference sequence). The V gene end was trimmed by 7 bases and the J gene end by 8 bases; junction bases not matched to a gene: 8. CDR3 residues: CASKIDRGAEAFF. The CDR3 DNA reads TGTGCCAGCAAAATTGACAGGGGGGCGGAAGCTTTCTTT.

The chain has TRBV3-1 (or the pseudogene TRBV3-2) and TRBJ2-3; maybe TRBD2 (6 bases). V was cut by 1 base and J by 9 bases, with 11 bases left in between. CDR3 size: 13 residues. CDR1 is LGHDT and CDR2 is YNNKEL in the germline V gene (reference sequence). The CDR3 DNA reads TGTGCCAGCAGCCAAGGAGACCTAGCGACGCAGTATTTT. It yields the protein CASSQGDLATQYF.

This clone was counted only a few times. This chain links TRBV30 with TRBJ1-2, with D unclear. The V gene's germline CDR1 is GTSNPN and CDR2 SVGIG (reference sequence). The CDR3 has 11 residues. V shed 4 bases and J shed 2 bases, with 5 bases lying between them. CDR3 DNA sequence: TGTGCCTGGATCCAGAACTATGGCTACACCTTC. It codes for CAWIQNYGYTF.

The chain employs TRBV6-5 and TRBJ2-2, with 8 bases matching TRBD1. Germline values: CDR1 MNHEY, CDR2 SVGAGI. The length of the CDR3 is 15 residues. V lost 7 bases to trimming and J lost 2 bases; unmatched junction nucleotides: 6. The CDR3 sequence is CASKTTGANTGELFF. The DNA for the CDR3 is TGTGCCAGCAAGACGACAGGGGCTAACACCGGGGAGCTGTTTTTT.

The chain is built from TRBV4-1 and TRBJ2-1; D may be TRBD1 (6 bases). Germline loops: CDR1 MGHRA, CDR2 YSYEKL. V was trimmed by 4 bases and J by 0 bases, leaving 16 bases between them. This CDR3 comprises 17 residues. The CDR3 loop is CASSPVRGPSSYNEQFF. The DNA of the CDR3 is TGCGCCAGCAGCCCCGTCAGGGGTCCGAGCTCCTACAATGAGCAGTTCTTC.

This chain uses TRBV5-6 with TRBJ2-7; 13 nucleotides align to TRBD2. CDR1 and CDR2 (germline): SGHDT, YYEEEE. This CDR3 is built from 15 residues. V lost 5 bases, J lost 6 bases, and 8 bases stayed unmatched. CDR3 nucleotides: TGTGCCAGCAGTTTGACTAGCGGGAGGAGGCCCGAGCAGTACGTC. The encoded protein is CASSLTSGRRPEQYV.

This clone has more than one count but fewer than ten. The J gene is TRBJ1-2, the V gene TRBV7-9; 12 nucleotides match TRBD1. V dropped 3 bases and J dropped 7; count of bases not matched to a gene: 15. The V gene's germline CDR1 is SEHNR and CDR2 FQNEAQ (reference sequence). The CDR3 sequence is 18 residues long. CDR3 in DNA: TGTGCCAGCAGCTTTATAAGAACCCGGGACAGGGGGCAAAGTGGCTACACCTTC. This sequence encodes CASSFIRTRDRGQSGYTF.

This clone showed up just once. CDR3 sequence: CASSLYPRQGYNEQFF. The CDR3 nucleotides are TGTGCCAGCAGCTTGTACCCCCGCCAGGGTTACAATGAGCAGTTCTTC. V and J are TRBV11-2 and TRBJ2-1; a possible D gene is TRBD1 (5 bases). The CDR3 contains 16 residues. The ends were cut back, 3 bases at V and 4 bases at J, with 16 bases in the middle. Germline loops: CDR1 SGHAT, CDR2 FQNNGV.